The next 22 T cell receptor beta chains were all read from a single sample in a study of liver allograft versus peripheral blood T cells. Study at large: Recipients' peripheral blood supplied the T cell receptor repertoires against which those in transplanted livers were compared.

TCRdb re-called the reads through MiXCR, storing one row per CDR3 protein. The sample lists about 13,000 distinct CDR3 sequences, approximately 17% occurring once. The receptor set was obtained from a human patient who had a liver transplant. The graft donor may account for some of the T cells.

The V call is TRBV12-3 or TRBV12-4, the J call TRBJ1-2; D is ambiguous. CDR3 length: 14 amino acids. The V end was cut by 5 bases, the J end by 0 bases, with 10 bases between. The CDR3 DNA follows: TGTGCCAGCAGTCCACGGATAGCTAACTATGGCTACACCTTC. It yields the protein CASSPRIANYGYTF.

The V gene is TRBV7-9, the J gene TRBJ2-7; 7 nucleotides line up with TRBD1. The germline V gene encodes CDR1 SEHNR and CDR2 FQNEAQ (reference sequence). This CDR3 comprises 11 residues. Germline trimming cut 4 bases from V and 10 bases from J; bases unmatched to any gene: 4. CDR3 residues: CASSSDRYQYF. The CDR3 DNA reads TGTGCCAGCAGCTCGGACAGGTACCAGTACTTC. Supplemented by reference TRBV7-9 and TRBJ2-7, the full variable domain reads DTGVSQNPRHKITKRGQNVTFRCDPISEHNRLYWYRQTLGQGPEFLTYFQNEAQLEKSRLLSDRFSAERPKGSFSTLEIQRTEQGDSAMYLCASSSDRYQYFGPGTRLTVT.

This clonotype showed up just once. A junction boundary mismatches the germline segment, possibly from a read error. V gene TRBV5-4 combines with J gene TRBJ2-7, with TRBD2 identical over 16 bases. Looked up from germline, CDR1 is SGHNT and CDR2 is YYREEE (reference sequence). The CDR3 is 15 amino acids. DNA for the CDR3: TGTGCCAGCAGCGGGGGACTAGCGGGAGGGTACGAGAAGTACTTC. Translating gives CASSGGLAGGYEKYF.

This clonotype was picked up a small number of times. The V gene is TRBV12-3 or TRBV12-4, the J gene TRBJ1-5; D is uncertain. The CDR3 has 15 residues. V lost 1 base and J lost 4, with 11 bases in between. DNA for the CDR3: TGTGCCAGCAGTTTAGAAGGGAGGAGGAATCAGCCCCAGCATTTT. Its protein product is CASSLEGRRNQPQHF.

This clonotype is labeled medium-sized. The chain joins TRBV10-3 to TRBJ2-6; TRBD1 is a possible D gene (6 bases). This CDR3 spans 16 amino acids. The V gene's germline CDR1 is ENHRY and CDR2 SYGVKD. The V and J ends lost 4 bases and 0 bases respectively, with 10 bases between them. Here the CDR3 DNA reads TGTGCCATCAGTGGCAACAGGGACTCTGGGGCCAACGTCCTGACTTTC. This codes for CAISGNRDSGANVLTF.

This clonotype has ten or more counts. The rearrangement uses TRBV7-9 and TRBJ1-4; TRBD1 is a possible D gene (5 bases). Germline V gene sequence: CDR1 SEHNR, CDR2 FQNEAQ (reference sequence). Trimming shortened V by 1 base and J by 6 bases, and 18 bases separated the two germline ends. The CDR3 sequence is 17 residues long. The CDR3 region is CASSLGIAAGRDEKLFF. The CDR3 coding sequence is TGTGCCAGCAGCTTAGGGATCGCGGCAGGGCGGGATGAAAAACTGTTTTTT.

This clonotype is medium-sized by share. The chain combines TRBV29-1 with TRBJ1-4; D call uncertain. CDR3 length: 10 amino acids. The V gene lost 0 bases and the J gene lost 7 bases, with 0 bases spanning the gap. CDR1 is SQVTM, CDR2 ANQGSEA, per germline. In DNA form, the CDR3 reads TGCAGCGTTGAAGATGAAAAACTGTTTTTT. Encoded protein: CSVEDEKLFF.

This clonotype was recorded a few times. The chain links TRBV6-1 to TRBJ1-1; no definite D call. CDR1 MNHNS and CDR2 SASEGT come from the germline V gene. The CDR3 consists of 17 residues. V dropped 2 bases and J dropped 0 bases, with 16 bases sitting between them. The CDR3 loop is CASSERRNSDMNTEAFF. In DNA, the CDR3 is TGTGCCAGCAGTGAAAGGAGAAATTCAGACATGAACACTGAAGCTTTCTTT.

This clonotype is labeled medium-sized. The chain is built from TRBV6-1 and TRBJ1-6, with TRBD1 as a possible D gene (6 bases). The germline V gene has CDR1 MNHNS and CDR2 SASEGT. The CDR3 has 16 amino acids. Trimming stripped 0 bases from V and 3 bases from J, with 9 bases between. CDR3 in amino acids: CASSEATGLYNSPLHF. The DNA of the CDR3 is TGTGCCAGCAGTGAAGCTACAGGGCTCTATAATTCACCCCTCCACTTT.

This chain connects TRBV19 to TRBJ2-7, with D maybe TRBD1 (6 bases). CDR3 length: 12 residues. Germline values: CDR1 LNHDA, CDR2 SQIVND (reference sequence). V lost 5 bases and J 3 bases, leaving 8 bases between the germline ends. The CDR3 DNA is TGTGCCAGTAGTCAACAGGGCTACGAGCAGTACTTC. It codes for CASSQQGYEQYF.

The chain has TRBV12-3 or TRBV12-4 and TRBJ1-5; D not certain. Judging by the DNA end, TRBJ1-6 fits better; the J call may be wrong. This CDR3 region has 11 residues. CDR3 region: CASSTNSPLHF. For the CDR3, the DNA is TGTGCCAGCAGCACTAATTCACCCCTCCACTTT.

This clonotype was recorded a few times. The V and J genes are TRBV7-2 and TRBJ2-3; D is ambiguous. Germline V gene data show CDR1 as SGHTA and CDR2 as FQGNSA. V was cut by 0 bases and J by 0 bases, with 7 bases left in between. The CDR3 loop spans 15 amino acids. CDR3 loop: CASSLAGISTDTQYF. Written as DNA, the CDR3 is TGTGCCAGCAGCTTAGCGGGGATTAGCACAGATACGCAGTATTTT.

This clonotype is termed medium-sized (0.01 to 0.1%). This chain's CDR3 is CASSVQGYGNQPQHF. The CDR3 DNA sequence: TGTGCCAGCAGTGTACAGGGGTACGGCAATCAGCCCCAGCATTTT. The chain carries TRBV6-1 and TRBJ1-5; 7 bases fit TRBD1. Per the germline V gene, CDR1 is MNHNS and CDR2 is SASEGT. This CDR3 is 15 amino acids long. The J segment lost 2 bases and the V segment lost 4 bases, leaving 5 bases of the junction unmatched.

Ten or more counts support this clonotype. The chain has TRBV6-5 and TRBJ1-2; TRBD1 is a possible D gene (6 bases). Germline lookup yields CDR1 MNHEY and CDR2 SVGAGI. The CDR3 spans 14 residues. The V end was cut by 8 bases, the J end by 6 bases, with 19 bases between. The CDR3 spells CASGFIGGENGYTF. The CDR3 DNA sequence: TGTGCCAGCGGGTTTATAGGGGGGGAAAATGGCTACACCTTC.

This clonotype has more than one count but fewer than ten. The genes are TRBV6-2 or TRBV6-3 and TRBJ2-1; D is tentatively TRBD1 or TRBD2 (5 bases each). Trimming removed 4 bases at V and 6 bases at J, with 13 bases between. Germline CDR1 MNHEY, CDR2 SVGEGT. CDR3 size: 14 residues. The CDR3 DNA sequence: TGTGCCAGCAGTTTAGGTCTGGGGGTCAATGAGCAGTTCTTC. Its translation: CASSLGLGVNEQFF.

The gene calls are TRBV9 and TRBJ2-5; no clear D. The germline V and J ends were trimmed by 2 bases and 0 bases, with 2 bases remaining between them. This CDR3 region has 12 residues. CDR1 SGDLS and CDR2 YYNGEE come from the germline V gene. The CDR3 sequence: CASSVDQETQYF. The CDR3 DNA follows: TGTGCCAGCAGCGTGGACCAAGAGACCCAGTACTTC.

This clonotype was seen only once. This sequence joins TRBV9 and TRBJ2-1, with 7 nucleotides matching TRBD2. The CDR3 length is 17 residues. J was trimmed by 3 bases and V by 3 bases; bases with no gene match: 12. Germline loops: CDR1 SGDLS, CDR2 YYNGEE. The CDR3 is CASSDYQASGDYNEQFF. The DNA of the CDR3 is TGTGCCAGCAGCGACTATCAGGCTAGCGGCGACTACAATGAGCAGTTCTTC.

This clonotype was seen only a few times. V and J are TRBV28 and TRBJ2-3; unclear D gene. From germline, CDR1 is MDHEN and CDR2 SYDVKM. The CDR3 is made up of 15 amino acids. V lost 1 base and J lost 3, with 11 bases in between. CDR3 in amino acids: CASSLSPSGTDTQYF. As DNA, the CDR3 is TGTGCCAGCAGTTTATCGCCGTCCGGGACAGATACGCAGTATTTT. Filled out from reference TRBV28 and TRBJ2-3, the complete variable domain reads DVKVTQSSRYLVKRTGEKVFLECVQDMDHENMFWYRQDPGLGLRLIYFSYDVKMKEKGDIPEGYSVSREKKERFSLILESASTNQTSMYLCASSLSPSGTDTQYFGPGTRLTVL.

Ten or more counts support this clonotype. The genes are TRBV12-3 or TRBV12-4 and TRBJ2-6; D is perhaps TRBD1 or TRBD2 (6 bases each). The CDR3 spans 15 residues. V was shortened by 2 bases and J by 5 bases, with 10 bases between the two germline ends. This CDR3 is CASSLPGGRANVLTF. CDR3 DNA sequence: TGTGCCAGCAGTTTACCCGGGGGCCGGGCCAACGTCCTGACTTTC.

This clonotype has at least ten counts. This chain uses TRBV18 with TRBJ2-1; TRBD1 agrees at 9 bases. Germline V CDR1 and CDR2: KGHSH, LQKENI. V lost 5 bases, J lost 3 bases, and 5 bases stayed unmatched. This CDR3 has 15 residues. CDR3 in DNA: TGTGCCAGCTCATTTGGACAGGGGTACTACAATGAGCAGTTCTTC. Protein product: CASSFGQGYYNEQFF.

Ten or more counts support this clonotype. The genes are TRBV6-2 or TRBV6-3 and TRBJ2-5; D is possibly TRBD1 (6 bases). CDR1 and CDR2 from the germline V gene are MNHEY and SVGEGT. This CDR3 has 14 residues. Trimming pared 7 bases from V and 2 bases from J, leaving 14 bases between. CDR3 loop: CASTKDSNQETQYF. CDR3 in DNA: TGTGCCAGCACCAAGGACAGTAATCAAGAGACCCAGTACTTC.

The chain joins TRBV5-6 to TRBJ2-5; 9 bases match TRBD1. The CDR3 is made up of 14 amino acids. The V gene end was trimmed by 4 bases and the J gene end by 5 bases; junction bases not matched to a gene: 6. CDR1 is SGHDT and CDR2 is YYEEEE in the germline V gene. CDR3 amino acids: CASSLDRGFETQYF. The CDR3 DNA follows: TGTGCCAGCAGCCTGGACAGGGGCTTTGAGACCCAGTACTTC.